The clone carrying this T cell receptor (beta chain) appeared many times. Its cognate antigen is unknown. The sample has other DNA sequences that encode this CDR3 too. V was trimmed by 1 base and J by 5 bases, leaving 8 bases between them. This CDR3 is 13 amino acids long. CDR1 LGHNT and CDR2 FRNRAP come from the germline V gene. This sample is part of a study of metastatic and nonmetastatic thyroid tumors. Findings of the study overall: Reportedly, malignant thyroid tumors had significantly higher TCR beta diversity than benign nodules, in blood and tumor.

Nobody among the patients had been given any treatment before thyroid surgery. With MiXCR, TCRdb reprocessed the PCR reads. This repertoire shows approximately 31,000 clones, 18% found once; its top ten account for roughly a tenth. The chain employs TRBV12-5 and TRBJ1-1; D call uncertain. The sequence was collected from a female donor with papillary thyroid cancer or a benign thyroid nodule (not recorded which). Some clones in this sample may be carry-over from other donors' samples. The sequenced sample consisted of blood. The DNA of the CDR3 is TGTGCTAGTGGTTTGGGGGGAGGAACTGAAGCTTTCTTT. It codes for CASGLGGGTEAFF. Using reference TRBV12-5 and TRBJ1-1 for the parts outside the CDR3, the full variable domain is DARVTQTPRHKVTEMGQEVTMRCQPILGHNTVFWYRQTMMQGLELLAYFRNRAPLDDSGMPKDRFSAEMPDATLATLKIQPSEPRDSAVYFCASGLGGGTEAFFGQGTRLTVV.